This TCR beta chain was captured by sequencing in a study of cytomegalovirus exposure and HLA in healthy donors. Study results and limitations: It was reported in a later analysis that an Asian-associated ancestry cluster showed fewer N-insertions than the roughly 710-donor mean. CMV serostatus was the only recorded immune exposure for donors.

60 Vbeta and 13 Jbeta primers were used in PCR. The method was immunoSEQ multiplex PCR; TCRdb's version includes in-frame clones alone and lacks a portion of them. This table holds over 150,000 clones, around 82% found once. A remark on this clone: Its specificity is not known.

The germline gives CDR1 SNHLY, CDR2 FYNNEI. The ends were cut back, 7 bases at V and 3 bases at J, with 12 bases in the middle. The CDR3 runs to 13 residues. V is TRBV2 and J is TRBJ1-1; D gene uncertain. Sequenced sample: PBMCs. The receptor was isolated from a boy aged 2 to 10 in good health and CMV-seronegative. CDR3 in DNA: TGTGCCAGCATGTTCGACTCAGACACTGAAGCTTTCTTT. Translated: CASMFDSDTEAFF.